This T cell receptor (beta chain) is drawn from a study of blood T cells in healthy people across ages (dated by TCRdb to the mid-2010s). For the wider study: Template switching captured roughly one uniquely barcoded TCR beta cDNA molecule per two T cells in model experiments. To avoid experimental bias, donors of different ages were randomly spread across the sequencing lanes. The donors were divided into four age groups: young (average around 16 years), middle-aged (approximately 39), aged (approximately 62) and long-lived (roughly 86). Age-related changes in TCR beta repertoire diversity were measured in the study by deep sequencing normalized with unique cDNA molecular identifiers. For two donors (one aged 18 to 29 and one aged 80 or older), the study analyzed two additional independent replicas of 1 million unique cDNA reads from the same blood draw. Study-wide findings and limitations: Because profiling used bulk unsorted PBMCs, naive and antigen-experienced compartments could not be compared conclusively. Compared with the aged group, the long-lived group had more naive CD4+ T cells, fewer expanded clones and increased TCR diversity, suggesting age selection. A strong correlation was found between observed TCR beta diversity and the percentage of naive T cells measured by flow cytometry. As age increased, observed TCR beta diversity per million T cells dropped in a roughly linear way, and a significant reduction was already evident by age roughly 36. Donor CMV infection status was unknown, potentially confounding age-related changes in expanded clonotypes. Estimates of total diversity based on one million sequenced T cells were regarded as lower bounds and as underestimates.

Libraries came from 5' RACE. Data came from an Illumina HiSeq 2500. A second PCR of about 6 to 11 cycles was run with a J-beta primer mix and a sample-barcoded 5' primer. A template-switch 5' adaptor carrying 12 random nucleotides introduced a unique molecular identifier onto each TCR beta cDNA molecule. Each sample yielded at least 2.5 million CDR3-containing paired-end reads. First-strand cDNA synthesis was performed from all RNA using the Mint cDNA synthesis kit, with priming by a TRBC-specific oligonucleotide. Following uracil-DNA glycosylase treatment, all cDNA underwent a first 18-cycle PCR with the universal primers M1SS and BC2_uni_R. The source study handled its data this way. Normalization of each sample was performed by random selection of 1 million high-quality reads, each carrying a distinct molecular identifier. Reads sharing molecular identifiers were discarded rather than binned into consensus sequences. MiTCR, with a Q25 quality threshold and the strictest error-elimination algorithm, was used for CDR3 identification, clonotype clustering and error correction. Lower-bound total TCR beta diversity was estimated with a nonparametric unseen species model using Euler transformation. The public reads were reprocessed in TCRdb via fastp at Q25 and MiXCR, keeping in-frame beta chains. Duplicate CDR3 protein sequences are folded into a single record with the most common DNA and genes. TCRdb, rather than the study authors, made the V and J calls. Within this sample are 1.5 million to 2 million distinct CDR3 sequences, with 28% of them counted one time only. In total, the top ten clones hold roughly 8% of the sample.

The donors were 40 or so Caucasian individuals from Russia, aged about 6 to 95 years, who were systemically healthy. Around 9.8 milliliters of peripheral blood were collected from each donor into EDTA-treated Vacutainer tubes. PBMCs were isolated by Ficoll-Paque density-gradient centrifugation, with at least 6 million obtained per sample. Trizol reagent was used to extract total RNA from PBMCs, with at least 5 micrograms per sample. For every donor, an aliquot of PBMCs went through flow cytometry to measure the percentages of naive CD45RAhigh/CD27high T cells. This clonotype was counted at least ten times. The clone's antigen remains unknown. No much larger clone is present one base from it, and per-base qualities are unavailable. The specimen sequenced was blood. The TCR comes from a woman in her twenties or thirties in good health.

The CDR3 in this case is CASQRTGIIYEQYF. The sequence in DNA is TGTGCCAGCCAACGGACAGGGATCATCTACGAGCAGTACTTC. The chain joins TRBV28 to TRBJ2-7; 8 bases in the junction line up with TRBD1. Sequences MDHEN (CDR1) and SYDVKM (CDR2) are obtained from the germline V gene. Germline trimming amounts to 8 bases on V and 3 bases on J, with 9 as the count of junction bases outside the gene matches. Spanning cysteine to phenylalanine, the CDR3 consists of 14 amino acids. The retained sequence is limited to the CDR3, 42 bases, with the frame set at the first base. The entire variable domain, with the stretches around the CDR3 drawn from the reference TRBV28 and TRBJ2-7 proteins, is DVKVTQSSRYLVKRTGEKVFLECVQDMDHENMFWYRQDPGLGLRLIYFSYDVKMKEKGDIPEGYSVSREKKERFSLILESASTNQTSMYLCASQRTGIIYEQYFGPGTRLTVT.